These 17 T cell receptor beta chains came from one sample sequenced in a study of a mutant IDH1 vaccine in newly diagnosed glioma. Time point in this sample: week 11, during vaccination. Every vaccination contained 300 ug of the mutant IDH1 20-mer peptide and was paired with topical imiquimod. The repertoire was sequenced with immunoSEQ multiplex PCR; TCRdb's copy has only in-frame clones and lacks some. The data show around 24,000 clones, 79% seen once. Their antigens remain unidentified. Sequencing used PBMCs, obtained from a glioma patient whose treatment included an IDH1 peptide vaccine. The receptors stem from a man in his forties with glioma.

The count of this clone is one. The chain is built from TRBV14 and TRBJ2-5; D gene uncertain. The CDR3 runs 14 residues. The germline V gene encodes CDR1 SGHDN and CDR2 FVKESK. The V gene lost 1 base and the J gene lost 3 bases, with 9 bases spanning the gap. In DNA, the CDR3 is TGTGCCAGCAGCCAAGTACAGTACGAAGAGACCCAGTACTTC. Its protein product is CASSQVQYEETQYF.

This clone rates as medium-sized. The CDR3, as DNA: TGTGCCAGCAGCTTGGCGATGACTAGCGGGACCGCAGATACGCAGTATTTT. Its protein is CASSLAMTSGTADTQYF. This chain uses TRBV5-8 with TRBJ2-3; 11 bases align to TRBD2. This CDR3 contains 17 residues. Germline V lookup: CDR1 SGHTS, CDR2 YDEGEE. The V gene end was trimmed by 0 bases and the J gene end by 4 bases; junction bases not matched to a gene: 7.

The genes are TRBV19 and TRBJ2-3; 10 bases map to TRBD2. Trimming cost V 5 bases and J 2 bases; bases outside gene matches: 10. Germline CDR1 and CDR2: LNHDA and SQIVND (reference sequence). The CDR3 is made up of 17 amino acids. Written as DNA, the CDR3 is TGTGCCAGTAGTCTTCCTCCTAGCGGGGGACTCACAGATACGCAGTATTTT. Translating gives CASSLPPSGGLTDTQYF.

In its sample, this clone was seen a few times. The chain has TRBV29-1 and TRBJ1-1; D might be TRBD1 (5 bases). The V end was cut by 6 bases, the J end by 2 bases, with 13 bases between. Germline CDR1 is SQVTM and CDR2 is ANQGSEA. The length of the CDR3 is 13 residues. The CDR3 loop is CSVEIQGNTEAFF. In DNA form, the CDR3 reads TGCAGCGTCGAGATTCAGGGAAACACTGAAGCTTTCTTT.

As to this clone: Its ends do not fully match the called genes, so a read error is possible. The CDR3: CASGVVQGATGELFF. The CDR3 nucleotides read TGTGCTAGTGGTGTGGTACAGGGGGCGACCGGGGAGCTGTTTTTT. V is TRBV12-5 and J is TRBJ2-2, with 9 bases matching TRBD1. Germline lookup yields CDR1 LGHNT and CDR2 FRNRAP. This CDR3 contains 15 residues. The entire variable domain, with the rest obtained from reference TRBV12-5 and TRBJ2-2, is as follows: DARVTQTPRHKVTEMGQEVTMRCQPILGHNTVFWYRQTMMQGLELLAYFRNRAPLDDSGMPKDRFSAEMPDATLATLKIQPSEPRDSAVYFCASGVVQGATGELFFGEGSRLTVL.

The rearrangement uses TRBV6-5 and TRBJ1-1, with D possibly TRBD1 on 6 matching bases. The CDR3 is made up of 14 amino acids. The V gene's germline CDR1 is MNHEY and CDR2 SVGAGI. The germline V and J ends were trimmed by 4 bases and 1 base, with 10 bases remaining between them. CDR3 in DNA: TGTGCCAGCAGTTCCTGGACAGAGAACACTGAAGCTTTCTTT. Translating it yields CASSSWTENTEAFF.

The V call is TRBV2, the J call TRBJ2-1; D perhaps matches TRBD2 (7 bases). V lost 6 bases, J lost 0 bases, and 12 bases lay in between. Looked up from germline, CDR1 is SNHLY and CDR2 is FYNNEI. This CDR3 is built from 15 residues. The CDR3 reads CASRGGAGSYNEQFF. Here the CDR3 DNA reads TGTGCCAGCAGAGGGGGGGCGGGCTCCTACAATGAGCAGTTCTTC.

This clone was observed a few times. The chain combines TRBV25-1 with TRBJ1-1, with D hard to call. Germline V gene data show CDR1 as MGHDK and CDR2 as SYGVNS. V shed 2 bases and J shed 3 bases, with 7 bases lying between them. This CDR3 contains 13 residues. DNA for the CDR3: TGTGCCAGCAGTGAACTGACACACACTGAAGCTTTCTTT. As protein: CASSELTHTEAFF.

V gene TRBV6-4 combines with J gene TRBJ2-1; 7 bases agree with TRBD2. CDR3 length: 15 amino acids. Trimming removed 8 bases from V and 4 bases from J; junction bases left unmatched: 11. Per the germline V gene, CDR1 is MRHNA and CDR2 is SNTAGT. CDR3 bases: TGTGCCAGCCGGAGGGTAGCGGGCACTTACAATGAGCAGTTCTTC. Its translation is CASRRVAGTYNEQFF.

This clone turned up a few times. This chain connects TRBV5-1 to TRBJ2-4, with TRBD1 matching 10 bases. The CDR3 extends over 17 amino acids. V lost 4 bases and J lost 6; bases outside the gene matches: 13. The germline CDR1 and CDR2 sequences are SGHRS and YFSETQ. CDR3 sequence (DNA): TGCGCCAGCAGCGTCGCGGGGGGACAGGGGCCCATAAACATTCAGTACTTC. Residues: CASSVAGGQGPINIQYF.

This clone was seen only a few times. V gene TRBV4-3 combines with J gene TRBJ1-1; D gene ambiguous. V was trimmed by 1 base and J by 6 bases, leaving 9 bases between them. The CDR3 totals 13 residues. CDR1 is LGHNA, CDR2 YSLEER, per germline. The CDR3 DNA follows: TGCGCCAGCAGCCAAGTTGGTGTCGCTGAAGCTTTCTTT. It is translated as CASSQVGVAEAFF.

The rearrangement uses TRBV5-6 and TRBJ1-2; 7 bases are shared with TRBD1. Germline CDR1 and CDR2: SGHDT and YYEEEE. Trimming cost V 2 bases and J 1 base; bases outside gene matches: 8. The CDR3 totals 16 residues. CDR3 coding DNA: TGTGCCAGCAGCTTAATTCTGGGACAGATTAACTATGGCTACACCTTC. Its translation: CASSLILGQINYGYTF.

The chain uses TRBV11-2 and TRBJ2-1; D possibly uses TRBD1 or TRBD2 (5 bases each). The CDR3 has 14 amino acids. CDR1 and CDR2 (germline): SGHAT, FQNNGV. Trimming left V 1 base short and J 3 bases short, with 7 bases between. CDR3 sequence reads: CASSLAGRYNEQFF. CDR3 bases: TGTGCCAGCAGCTTAGCGGGACGCTACAATGAGCAGTTCTTC.

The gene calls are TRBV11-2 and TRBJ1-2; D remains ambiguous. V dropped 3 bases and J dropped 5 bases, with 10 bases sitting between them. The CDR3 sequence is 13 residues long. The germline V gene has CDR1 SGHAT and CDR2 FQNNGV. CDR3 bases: TGTGCCAGCAGCTTTGTCAGTGGTTATGGCTACACCTTC. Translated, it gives CASSFVSGYGYTF.

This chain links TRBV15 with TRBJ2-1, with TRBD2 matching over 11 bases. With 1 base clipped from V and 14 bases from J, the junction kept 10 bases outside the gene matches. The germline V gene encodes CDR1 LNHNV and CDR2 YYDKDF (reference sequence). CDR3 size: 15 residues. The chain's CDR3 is CATSRALAGGAGKFF. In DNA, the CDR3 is TGTGCCACCAGCAGAGCCTTAGCGGGAGGGGCGGGTAAGTTCTTC.

For the CDR3, the DNA is TGCGCCAGCAGCCAAGTCGGCTACTCCACTGAGCAGTTCTTC. Its protein product is CASSQVGYSTEQFF. J is TRBJ2-1 and V is TRBV4-1; D not resolved. The germline V gene has CDR1 MGHRA and CDR2 YSYEKL. The CDR3 is 14 amino acids. V was clipped by 1 base and J by 9 bases, with 13 bases between them.

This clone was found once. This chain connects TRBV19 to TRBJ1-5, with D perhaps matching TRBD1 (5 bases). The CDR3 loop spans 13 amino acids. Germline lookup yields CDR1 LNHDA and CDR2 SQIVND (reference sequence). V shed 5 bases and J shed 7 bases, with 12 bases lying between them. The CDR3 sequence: CASSGQGRQPQHF. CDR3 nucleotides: TGTGCCAGTAGTGGGCAGGGACGACAGCCCCAGCATTTT.